The 28 T cell receptor beta chains below all came from one sample that was sequenced in a study of blood T cell repertoires in COVID-19. The repertoire was sequenced with immunoSEQ multiplex PCR; TCRdb's copy has only in-frame clones and lacks some. The sample includes about 140,000 clones, around 90% of them seen just once. Material: peripheral blood. The receptors were sampled from a man between 65 and 85 years old with acute or convalescent COVID-19.

This clone is medium-sized in the sample. In nucleotides, the CDR3 is TGTGCCAGCAGCTTAGAAATGGGGACAGCCTACGAGCAGTACTTC. It encodes CASSLEMGTAYEQYF. The chain combines TRBV7-6 with TRBJ2-7; TRBD1 matches 7 bases. Germline-derived CDR1 and CDR2 are SGHVS and FNYEAQ. The CDR3 consists of 15 residues. V gave up 1 base and J gave up 2 bases; unmatched junction bases: 5.

The chain joins TRBV4-1 to TRBJ2-1; no definite D call. The V end lost 1 base, the J end lost 6 bases, and 4 bases lay between the germline ends. This CDR3 comprises 12 residues. Germline CDR1 MGHRA, CDR2 YSYEKL. The CDR3 region has the DNA TGCGCCAGCAGCCAAGGTATCAATGAGCAGTTCTTC. Translated: CASSQGINEQFF.

The chain links TRBV2 to TRBJ2-2; unclear D gene. Looked up from germline, CDR1 is SNHLY and CDR2 is FYNNEI. The CDR3 length is 14 residues. V lost 7 bases and J lost 4, with 13 bases in between. The CDR3 bases are TGTGCCAGCACGAGAGGCCAATTCACCGGGGAGCTGTTTTTT. Translated, it gives CASTRGQFTGELFF.

The chain links TRBV18 to TRBJ2-5; 10 bases agree with TRBD2. The junction had 4 bases not matched to a gene; V was cut back by 6 bases and J by 0 bases. Germline lookup yields CDR1 KGHSH and CDR2 LQKENI. This CDR3 has 15 amino acids. The CDR3 DNA reads TGTGCCAGCTCCGTCCTAGCGGGGGACCAAGAGACCCAGTACTTC. Its protein is CASSVLAGDQETQYF.

The chain uses TRBV2 and TRBJ2-3; 7 nucleotides agree with TRBD1. Trimming took 4 bases from V and 2 from J; bases not matched to a gene: 6. Germline CDR1 and CDR2: SNHLY and FYNNEI. This CDR3 contains 15 residues. CDR3 amino acids: CASSATGVYTDTQYF. The CDR3 nucleotides read TGTGCCAGCAGTGCCACAGGGGTTTACACAGATACGCAGTATTTT.

V usage is TRBV6-2 or TRBV6-3 and J usage is TRBJ2-4, with TRBD1 matching 11 bases. The germline gives CDR1 MNHEY, CDR2 SVGEGT. The V segment lost 2 bases and the J segment 2 bases; nucleotides outside the gene matches: 5. There are 17 residues in the CDR3. CDR3 sequence reads: CASSYHGTGGTKNIQYF. The DNA for the CDR3 is TGTGCCAGCAGTTACCACGGGACAGGGGGGACCAAAAACATTCAGTACTTC.

This rearrangement joins TRBV28 to TRBJ2-1, with 10 bases matching TRBD2. The CDR3 has 17 amino acids. Germline CDR1 reads MDHEN; CDR2 reads SYDVKM. The J segment lost 7 bases and the V segment lost 5 bases, leaving 14 bases of the junction unmatched. CDR3 protein: CASSSQGLTSGTNEQFF. CDR3 DNA sequence: TGTGCCAGCAGTAGTCAGGGGCTCACTAGCGGGACTAATGAGCAGTTCTTC. Based on the CDR3 plus reference TRBV28 and TRBJ2-1, the full variable domain is DVKVTQSSRYLVKRTGEKVFLECVQDMDHENMFWYRQDPGLGLRLIYFSYDVKMKEKGDIPEGYSVSREKKERFSLILESASTNQTSMYLCASSSQGLTSGTNEQFFGPGTRLTVL.

The chain combines TRBV2 with TRBJ1-1; no firm D call. The V end lost 1 base, the J end lost 4 bases, and 7 bases lay between the germline ends. The germline V gene has CDR1 SNHLY and CDR2 FYNNEI. CDR3 size: 13 residues. The CDR3 DNA sequence: TGTGCCAGCAGTGAAGATCGGGGCACTGAAGCTTTCTTT. Residues: CASSEDRGTEAFF.

This chain uses TRBV6-5 with TRBJ1-1; D possibly corresponds to TRBD1 (5 bases). Germline V CDR1 and CDR2: MNHEY, SVGAGI. The CDR3 length is 14 residues. V gave up 8 bases and J gave up 0 bases, with 13 bases separating them. CDR3 protein: CASRFTGLNTEAFF. The CDR3 coding sequence is TGTGCCAGCCGATTCACAGGTTTGAACACTGAAGCTTTCTTT.

J is TRBJ1-5 and V is TRBV2; D remains unclear. This CDR3 has 12 amino acids. Germline CDR1 is SNHLY and CDR2 is FYNNEI. V was clipped by 7 bases and J by 7 bases, with 11 bases between them. The CDR3 DNA is TGTGCCAGCACTGAGGGAGAACAGCCCCAGCATTTT. Its translation: CASTEGEQPQHF.

The chain couples TRBV7-9 to TRBJ1-5; D is possibly TRBD1 (5 bases). V was shortened by 3 bases and J by 7 bases, with 10 bases between the two germline ends. Looked up from germline, CDR1 is SEHNR and CDR2 is FQNEAQ (reference sequence). This CDR3 has 13 amino acids. Written as DNA, the CDR3 is TGTGCCAGCAGCTTCCAGGGTGGGCAGCCCCAGCATTTT. Translated, it gives CASSFQGGQPQHF. The whole variable domain, remainder taken from reference TRBV7-9 and TRBJ1-5, is DTGVSQNPRHKITKRGQNVTFRCDPISEHNRLYWYRQTLGQGPEFLTYFQNEAQLEKSRLLSDRFSAERPKGSFSTLEIQRTEQGDSAMYLCASSFQGGQPQHFGDGTRLSIL.

A single count supports this clone. The chain is built from TRBV18 and TRBJ1-1; D possibly corresponds to TRBD1 (6 bases). This CDR3 contains 15 residues. Germline V lookup: CDR1 KGHSH, CDR2 LQKENI. V was cut by 6 bases and J by 0 bases, with 14 bases left in between. In DNA, the CDR3 is TGTGCCAGCTCCGTGAAGACAGGCTTGAACACTGAAGCTTTCTTT. This encodes CASSVKTGLNTEAFF.

The J gene is TRBJ2-1, the V gene TRBV19; tentative D call: TRBD2 (6 bases). Germline V CDR1 and CDR2: LNHDA, SQIVND (reference sequence). The germline V and J ends were trimmed by 0 bases and 6 bases, with 9 bases remaining between them. The CDR3 spans 14 residues. The CDR3 loop reads CASSIEAGRNEQFF. In nucleotides, the CDR3 is TGTGCCAGTAGTATAGAAGCGGGCCGCAATGAGCAGTTCTTC. The complete variable domain, with remaining parts taken from reference TRBV19 and TRBJ2-1, reads DGGITQSPKYLFRKEGQNVTLSCEQNLNHDAMYWYRQDPGQGLRLIYYSQIVNDFQKGDIAEGYSVSREKKESFPLTVTSAQKNPTAFYLCASSIEAGRNEQFFGPGTRLTVL.

This clone was observed a single time. The CDR3 region has the DNA TGTGCCAGCAGTTCAATGTTCGGTCAGCCCCAGCATTTT. Translation gives CASSSMFGQPQHF. V is TRBV27 and J is TRBJ1-5, with D uncertain. The CDR3 is made up of 13 amino acids. Germline-derived CDR1 and CDR2 are MNHEY and SMNVEV (reference sequence). V gave up 4 bases and J gave up 6 bases, with 10 bases separating them.

The J gene is TRBJ2-5, the V gene TRBV5-8, with 7 bases identical to TRBD1. In germline, CDR1 is SGHTS, CDR2 YDEGEE. CDR3 size: 15 residues. Unmatched junction bases numbered 8, after V lost 3 bases and J lost 3 bases. This CDR3 is CASSYLTGREETQYF. The DNA of the CDR3 is TGTGCCAGCAGCTACCTGACAGGGCGGGAAGAGACCCAGTACTTC.

V usage is TRBV11-2 and J usage is TRBJ2-1; a possible D gene is TRBD1 (5 bases). V shed 0 bases and J shed 7 bases, with 13 bases lying between them. Germline CDR1 SGHAT, CDR2 FQNNGV. The CDR3 extends over 15 amino acids. CDR3 sequence: CASSLDLGARNEQFF. CDR3 nucleotide sequence: TGTGCCAGCAGCTTAGATCTTGGGGCGAGGAATGAGCAGTTCTTC.

J is TRBJ2-3 and V is TRBV19; a weak D match, TRBD1 (6 bases). The CDR3 totals 15 residues. The ends were cut back, 10 bases at V and 0 bases at J, with 17 bases in the middle. CDR1 LNHDA and CDR2 SQIVND come from the germline V gene (reference sequence). This chain's CDR3 is CATDRGDTSTDTQYF. DNA of the CDR3: TGTGCCACCGATCGTGGGGACACCAGCACAGATACGCAGTATTTT. The full variable domain, its missing parts supplied by reference TRBV19 and TRBJ2-3, is DGGITQSPKYLFRKEGQNVTLSCEQNLNHDAMYWYRQDPGQGLRLIYYSQIVNDFQKGDIAEGYSVSREKKESFPLTVTSAQKNPTAFYLCATDRGDTSTDTQYFGPGTRLTVL.

This chain joins TRBV6-5 and TRBJ2-5; 7 bases align to TRBD1. V gave up 5 bases and J gave up 5 bases; unmatched junction bases: 11. CDR3 length: 15 amino acids. CDR1 MNHEY and CDR2 SVGAGI come from the germline V gene. CDR3 nucleotide sequence: TGTGCCAGCAGTCCCCCAGGCGACAGGGCTGAGACCCAGTACTTC. This codes for CASSPPGDRAETQYF.

This clone appeared once. V gene TRBV7-6 combines with J gene TRBJ2-1, with 8 bases identical to TRBD1. The CDR3 runs to 16 residues. V lost 6 bases, J lost 4 bases, and 11 bases stayed unmatched. Germline-derived CDR1 and CDR2 are SGHVS and FNYEAQ. In DNA form, the CDR3 reads TGTGCCAGCAGGAGAGATGGGACAGGCATATACAATGAGCAGTTCTTC. Translating gives CASRRDGTGIYNEQFF.

The V and J genes are TRBV5-1 and TRBJ1-1; perhaps TRBD1 as D (6 bases). Trimming stripped 4 bases from V and 11 bases from J, with 18 bases between. The CDR3 has 13 residues. Germline assignment: CDR1 SGHRS and CDR2 YFSETQ. CDR3 DNA: TGCGCCAGCAGCAAGGACAGTCGAGGGGACGCTTTCTTT. It specifies CASSKDSRGDAFF.

The chain uses TRBV5-1 and TRBJ1-6; tentative D call: TRBD1 (6 bases). Germline CDR1 SGHRS, CDR2 YFSETQ. Deletions cut 5 bases from V and 10 bases from J, with 22 bases between. The CDR3 is 16 amino acids. The CDR3, as DNA: TGCGCCAGCAGTCTGCAGGGGTTAGGGCTTAGCTCACCCCTCCACTTT. Protein sequence: CASSLQGLGLSSPLHF.

V is TRBV4-1 and J is TRBJ2-2, with a tentative D call TRBD2 (6 bases). V shed 1 base and J shed 2 bases, with 11 bases lying between them. The CDR3 length is 16 residues. Germline values: CDR1 MGHRA, CDR2 YSYEKL. CDR3 protein: CASSQGVGTNTGELFF. CDR3 DNA: TGCGCCAGCAGCCAAGGAGTCGGGACTAACACCGGGGAGCTGTTTTTT.

The V gene is TRBV10-1, the J gene TRBJ1-6; TRBD1 aligns across 9 bases. This CDR3 spans 20 amino acids. Germline V gene sequence: CDR1 WNHNN, CDR2 SYGVQD (reference sequence). V shed 0 bases, J shed 4 bases, and the junction held 13 bases outside the gene matches. The CDR3 here is CASSESGEGPGQGYNSPLHF. The CDR3 DNA reads as TGCGCCAGCAGTGAGTCGGGGGAGGGTCCGGGACAGGGATATAATTCACCCCTCCACTTT.

V gene TRBV7-9 combines with J gene TRBJ2-1, with a possible D match to TRBD2 (6 bases). The CDR3 is 13 amino acids. V was cut by 5 bases and J by 12 bases, with 17 bases left in between. From germline, CDR1 is SEHNR and CDR2 FQNEAQ (reference sequence). The CDR3 here is CASSPQPLAPQFF. CDR3 sequence (DNA): TGTGCCAGCAGCCCCCAACCTCTAGCGCCGCAGTTCTTC.

The J gene is TRBJ2-1, the V gene TRBV19; 8 bases match TRBD2. The ends lost 2 bases at V and 4 bases at J; junction bases unmatched: 4. The CDR3 length is 15 residues. The germline V gene encodes CDR1 LNHDA and CDR2 SQIVND (reference sequence). The CDR3 here is CASSIQAGVYNEQFF. The CDR3 DNA reads as TGTGCCAGTAGTATACAAGCGGGGGTTTACAATGAGCAGTTCTTC.

CDR3 sequence (DNA): TGTGCCAGCAGTGAAAAGGGGTCTGTAACTAATGAAAAACTGTTTTTT. This translates into CASSEKGSVTNEKLFF. The chain uses TRBV6-1 and TRBJ1-4, with D possibly matching TRBD1 (5 bases). Deletions cut 2 bases from V and 1 base from J, with 11 bases between. The CDR3 is 16 amino acids. Germline CDR1 and CDR2: MNHNS and SASEGT.

The chain is built from TRBV2 and TRBJ1-3; 11 positions match TRBD1. The ends lost 7 bases at V and 6 bases at J; junction bases unmatched: 5. Germline CDR1 is SNHLY and CDR2 is FYNNEI. This CDR3 comprises 14 residues. The CDR3 reads CASNPGQGANTIYF. CDR3 bases: TGTGCCAGCAACCCAGGACAGGGGGCAAACACCATATATTTT. The whole variable domain, remainder taken from reference TRBV2 and TRBJ1-3, is EPEVTQTPSHQVTQMGQEVILRCVPISNHLYFYWYRQILGQKVEFLVSFYNNEISEKSEIFDDQFSVERPDGSNFTLKIRSTKLEDSAMYFCASNPGQGANTIYFGEGSWLTVV.

The chain combines TRBV6-5 with TRBJ2-5; the match to TRBD1 covers 7 bases. The ends lost 6 bases at V and 5 bases at J; junction bases unmatched: 9. CDR3 size: 14 residues. Germline V gene sequence: CDR1 MNHEY, CDR2 SVGAGI. The CDR3 region is CASRPTGFGETQYF. CDR3 sequence (DNA): TGTGCCAGCAGACCGACAGGGTTTGGGGAGACCCAGTACTTC.